These 6 T cell receptor beta chains share one sample of origin, sequenced in a study of blood T cell repertoires in COVID-19. Assay used: immunoSEQ multiplex PCR; TCRdb lists only in-frame clones, some missing. Here the sample spans under 300,000 clones, roughly four fifths being singletons. The material sequenced was peripheral blood. Receptors originate from a man aged 50-60 years with acute or convalescent COVID-19.

The chain carries TRBV6-1 and TRBJ2-1; D is perhaps TRBD1 (7 bases). The CDR3 has 15 amino acids. The germline CDR1 and CDR2 sequences are MNHNS and SASEGT. Trimming removed 0 bases at V and 8 bases at J, with 14 bases between. In DNA, the CDR3 is TGTGCCAGCAGTGAAGCGCTTCAGGGGGGCGATGAGCAGTTCTTC. Its translation: CASSEALQGGDEQFF.

The chain combines TRBV4-2 with TRBJ2-7, with 11 bases fitting TRBD2. Germline V CDR1 and CDR2: LGHNA, YNFKEQ. The CDR3 sequence is 17 residues long. The junction had 7 bases not matched to a gene; V was cut back by 0 bases and J by 3 bases. CDR3 DNA: TGTGCCAGCAGCCAAGAATCGCTAGCGGGAGGCAACTACGAGCAGTACTTC. Translated: CASSQESLAGGNYEQYF.

The chain joins TRBV27 to TRBJ2-2; weak D call: TRBD1 (6 bases). This CDR3 is built from 15 residues. From germline, CDR1 is MNHEY and CDR2 SMNVEV (reference sequence). The V and J ends lost 2 bases and 3 bases respectively, with 10 bases between them. CDR3 DNA: TGTGCCAGCAGTTTAAGGGGGAGATACACCGGGGAGCTGTTTTTT. This sequence encodes CASSLRGRYTGELFF.

This clone was seen only once. The chain uses TRBV3-1 (or the pseudogene TRBV3-2) and TRBJ2-1; tentatively, D is TRBD2 (6 bases). From germline, CDR1 is LGHDT and CDR2 YNNKEL (reference sequence). The CDR3 has 17 residues. The V and J ends lost 2 bases and 2 bases respectively, with 16 bases between them. The CDR3 spells CASSQIGRGSAYNEQFF. CDR3 sequence (DNA): TGTGCCAGCAGCCAAATTGGACGGGGGTCGGCCTACAATGAGCAGTTCTTC.

This clone was observed once. The chain is built from TRBV3-1 (or the pseudogene TRBV3-2) and TRBJ2-7, with 9 bases identical to TRBD2. The CDR3 consists of 15 residues. V was clipped by 4 bases and J by 5 bases; unmatched bases: 9. Germline CDR1 and CDR2: LGHDT and YNNKEL (reference sequence). In DNA, the CDR3 is TGTGCCAGCAGCCCCGGGACTAGCCAGCGCGACGAGCAGTACTTC. This sequence encodes CASSPGTSQRDEQYF.

V and J are TRBV23-1 and TRBJ1-2, with 7 bases aligning to TRBD1. TRBV23-1 is an ORF for which the function is uncertain. CDR3 length: 17 residues. With 6 bases clipped from V and 2 bases from J, the junction kept 15 bases outside the gene matches. The CDR3 here is CASSRPRQGSVNYGYTF. As DNA, the CDR3 is TGCGCCAGCAGCCGACCGCGACAGGGATCCGTGAACTATGGCTACACCTTC.